The 23 T cell receptor beta chains below all came from one sample that was sequenced in a study of blood T cell repertoires in COVID-19. Clones were sequenced by immunoSEQ multiplex PCR, and TCRdb holds only the in-frame ones, with some missing. Of 240,000 or so clones listed, about 87% are singletons. Sequencing was done on a sample of peripheral blood. These receptors were obtained from a woman in her 70s with active or convalescent COVID-19.

This chain links TRBV18 with TRBJ1-5; TRBD1 agrees at 7 bases. Germline CDR1 reads KGHSH; CDR2 reads LQKENI. V was pared by 1 base and J by 6 bases, with 3 bases of the junction left unmatched. The CDR3 is 14 residues long. The DNA of the CDR3 is TGTGCCAGCTCACCACAGGGGGCAGCTCAGCCCCAGCATTTT. It yields the protein CASSPQGAAQPQHF.

This chain links TRBV15 with TRBJ1-1; D unresolved. The CDR3 length is 11 residues. Trimming removed 0 bases at V and 10 bases at J, with 6 bases between. CDR1 and CDR2 (germline): LNHNV, YYDKDF (reference sequence). CDR3 residues: CATSRDHGAFF. In DNA, the CDR3 is TGTGCCACCAGCAGAGATCACGGAGCTTTCTTT.

The chain is built from TRBV29-1 and TRBJ1-1, with D uncertain. The CDR3 is made up of 10 amino acids. Trimming removed 7 bases from V and 2 bases from J, with 5 bases in between. Germline V lookup: CDR1 SQVTM, CDR2 ANQGSEA. CDR3 DNA sequence: TGCAGCGCCGTAAACACTGAAGCTTTCTTT. As protein: CSAVNTEAFF.

J is TRBJ1-5 and V is TRBV6-6; D perhaps matches TRBD1 (6 bases). This CDR3 is 15 amino acids long. The germline V and J ends were trimmed by 2 bases and 7 bases, with 15 bases remaining between them. Germline V CDR1 and CDR2: MNHNY, SVGAGI (reference sequence). The CDR3 DNA reads as TGTGCCAGCAGTTACCCCCGACAGGTTCCGCAGCCCCAGCATTTT. Translation gives CASSYPRQVPQPQHF.

V usage is TRBV5-6 and J usage is TRBJ2-6; TRBD2 is a possible D gene (6 bases). The CDR3 has 16 residues. Looked up from germline, CDR1 is SGHDT and CDR2 is YYEEEE. V was pared by 3 bases and J by 0 bases, with 10 bases between. The CDR3 nucleotides read TGTGCCAGCAGCTCTTTCGGGGGCTCTGGGGCCAACGTCCTGACTTTC. This translates into CASSSFGGSGANVLTF.

The genes are TRBV2 and TRBJ1-5; 7 bases are a match to TRBD1. This CDR3 has 13 amino acids. Germline V gene sequence: CDR1 SNHLY, CDR2 FYNNEI. V shed 4 bases, J shed 7 bases, and the junction held 4 bases outside the gene matches. This chain's CDR3 is CASSVGGGQPQHF. CDR3 coding DNA: TGTGCCAGCAGTGTAGGAGGGGGCCAGCCCCAGCATTTT.

As regards this clone: One end of the junction does not line up with germline, which may come from a read error. The chain uses TRBV5-5 and TRBJ2-7; a weak D match, TRBD2 (5 bases). CDR1 is SGHKS and CDR2 is YYEKEE in the germline V gene (reference sequence). This CDR3 contains 11 residues. The CDR3: CASSLGDEQYF. CDR3 sequence (DNA): TGTGCCAGCAGTTTGGGAGACGAGCAGTACTTC.

This chain uses TRBV7-9 with TRBJ2-1; 8 bases agree with TRBD1. Germline CDR1 and CDR2: SEHNR and FQNEAQ (reference sequence). V dropped 5 bases and J dropped 7; count of bases not matched to a gene: 10. There are 15 residues in the CDR3. The CDR3 reads CASSPPGGRGNEQFF. The CDR3 DNA follows: TGTGCCAGCAGCCCCCCAGGGGGCCGGGGGAATGAGCAGTTCTTC.

This clone has only a few counts. Other nucleotide sequences in the sample specify the same CDR3. The chain carries TRBV5-5 and TRBJ1-2; D is possibly TRBD1 (6 bases). The germline gives CDR1 SGHKS, CDR2 YYEKEE (reference sequence). The CDR3 sequence is 14 residues long. The ends were cut back, 0 bases at V and 2 bases at J, with 8 bases in the middle. The DNA for the CDR3 is TGTGCCAGCAGCTTGGTAAGGGGGAACTATGGCTACACCTTC. Its protein product is CASSLVRGNYGYTF. The whole variable domain, remainder taken from reference TRBV5-5 and TRBJ1-2, is DAGVTQSPTHLIKTRGQQVTLRCSPISGHKSVSWYQQVLGQGPQFIFQYYEKEERGRGNFPDRFSARQFPNYSSELNVNALLLGDSALYLCASSLVRGNYGYTFGSGTRLTVV.

The chain has TRBV6-5 and TRBJ2-7; 7 nucleotides match TRBD1. CDR1 is MNHEY and CDR2 is SVGAGI in the germline V gene. This CDR3 is 15 amino acids long. The V and J ends lost 8 bases and 2 bases, in that order; junction bases with no gene match: 12. CDR3 amino acids: CASELPGTEPYEQYF. The CDR3 coding sequence is TGTGCCAGCGAACTCCCCGGGACAGAACCCTACGAGCAGTACTTC.

The V gene is TRBV12-3 or TRBV12-4, the J gene TRBJ1-6; perhaps TRBD1 as D (6 bases). The CDR3 is made up of 13 amino acids. The V end was cut by 5 bases, the J end by 8 bases, with 10 bases between. The CDR3 nucleotides are TGTGCCAGCAGTGAAACAGGGTATTCACCCCTCCACTTT. This sequence encodes CASSETGYSPLHF.

V gene TRBV11-2 combines with J gene TRBJ1-5, with D possibly matching TRBD1 (6 bases). V lost 5 bases and J 2 bases, leaving 13 bases between the germline ends. Germline V lookup: CDR1 SGHAT, CDR2 FQNNGV. This CDR3 contains 15 residues. The DNA of the CDR3 is TGTGCCAGCAGCGAGGGGGTGGGAGGCAATCAGCCCCAGCATTTT. This gives the protein CASSEGVGGNQPQHF.

This chain connects TRBV12-2 to TRBJ1-5. TRBV12-2 is classified as a pseudogene. The CDR3 consists of 14 residues. This chain's CDR3 is CASRPPRTAQPQHF. CDR3 nucleotide sequence: TGTGCAAGTCGCCCACCCCGGACTGCGCAGCCCCAGCATTTT.

This clone was observed a single time. The chain's CDR3 is CASSSAGTNYGYTF. The CDR3, as DNA: TGTGCCAGCAGCTCCGCAGGGACTAACTATGGCTACACCTTC. The chain combines TRBV7-9 with TRBJ1-2; D may be TRBD1 (5 bases). In germline, CDR1 is SEHNR, CDR2 FQNEAQ (reference sequence). The CDR3 is 14 residues long. The germline V and J ends were trimmed by 4 bases and 0 bases, with 9 bases remaining between them.

This clone was detected only once. This chain links TRBV2 with TRBJ1-2; perhaps TRBD1 as D (5 bases). The length of the CDR3 is 12 residues. Germline CDR1 SNHLY, CDR2 FYNNEI. V dropped 6 bases and J dropped 4 bases, with 9 bases sitting between them. In nucleotides, the CDR3 is TGTGCCAGCAGGACAGAGATCTATGGCTACACCTTC. Translating it yields CASRTEIYGYTF.

The chain uses TRBV14 and TRBJ2-7; 8 positions agree with TRBD2. CDR3 length: 15 amino acids. V shed 7 bases and J 6 bases; nucleotides not matched to a gene: 14. Germline V gene sequence: CDR1 SGHDN, CDR2 FVKESK. The CDR3 sequence is CASTALSGGPAEQYF. The CDR3 nucleotides read TGTGCCAGCACAGCGCTCTCGGGGGGGCCCGCCGAGCAGTACTTC.

This chain uses TRBV9 with TRBJ2-1; 10 bases map to TRBD2. The CDR3 contains 17 residues. V lost 5 bases, J lost 6 bases, and 14 bases stayed unmatched. CDR1 and CDR2 (germline): SGDLS, YYNGEE. The CDR3: CASRAGASGGLINEQFF. DNA of the CDR3: TGTGCCAGCAGGGCCGGGGCTAGCGGGGGCCTAATCAATGAGCAGTTCTTC.

This clone was recorded once. The CDR3 is CASSHRRTTGYTF. Written as DNA, the CDR3 is TGTGCCAGCAGCCACCGACGAACGACAGGCTACACCTTC. The chain is built from TRBV7-2 and TRBJ1-2, with D hard to call. The CDR3 has 13 amino acids. V was pared by 5 bases and J by 8 bases, with 15 bases between. Germline-derived CDR1 and CDR2 are SGHTA and FQGNSA.

The chain couples TRBV6-5 to TRBJ1-5; D unresolved. V was clipped by 8 bases and J by 0 bases, with 14 bases between them. The CDR3 is 15 amino acids. CDR1 MNHEY and CDR2 SVGAGI come from the germline V gene. The CDR3 region is CASRDKRLSNQPQHF. DNA of the CDR3: TGTGCCAGCCGGGATAAGCGTCTTAGCAATCAGCCCCAGCATTTT.

This clone was counted a few times. V usage is TRBV6-4 and J usage is TRBJ1-2, with 7 nucleotides matching TRBD1. The CDR3 runs to 16 residues. V trimming: 4 bases; J trimming: 6 bases; junction bases outside the gene matches: 14. Germline values: CDR1 MRHNA, CDR2 SNTAGT. The CDR3 sequence: CASSVGPPTGFDGYTF. The DNA for the CDR3 is TGTGCCAGCAGTGTCGGCCCTCCGACAGGGTTTGATGGCTACACCTTC.

This rearrangement joins TRBV6-5 to TRBJ2-2; D ambiguous. The germline V and J ends were trimmed by 7 bases and 1 base, with 10 bases remaining between them. This CDR3 has 14 amino acids. Germline values: CDR1 MNHEY, CDR2 SVGAGI. In DNA, the CDR3 is TGTGCCAGCACCGGGTGGAGGAACACCGGGGAGCTGTTTTTT. Its translation: CASTGWRNTGELFF.

This clone has just one count. V gene TRBV11-3 combines with J gene TRBJ2-1, with 11 bases matching TRBD2. The CDR3 length is 15 residues. Germline values: CDR1 SGHNT, CDR2 YENEEA. Trimming at V came to 5 bases and at J to 7 bases, leaving 7 bases not matched to a gene. The chain's CDR3 is CASSPQGLAVNEQFF. The CDR3 DNA reads as TGTGCCAGCAGCCCCCAGGGACTAGCGGTGAATGAGCAGTTCTTC.

Comment on this clone: A junction end diverges from the germline sequence, so it may reflect a read error. The chain carries TRBV19 and TRBJ1-6; TRBD1 matches 9 bases. Germline values: CDR1 LNHDA, CDR2 SQIVND (reference sequence). CDR3 size: 15 residues. The CDR3 DNA reads TGTGCCAGTAGTCCCGGACAGGGGAATAATACACCCCTCCACTTT. Translation gives CASSPGQGNNTPLHF.